The next 14 T cell receptor beta chains were all read from a single sample in a study of blood T cell repertoires in COVID-19. Profiling relied on immunoSEQ multiplex PCR, and the TCRdb table lists in-frame clones only, not all of them. This sample yields more than 300,000 clones, of which around 83% are seen a single time; about 4.9% belongs to the top ten. Sequencing was performed on PBMCs or T cells enriched from blood (not recorded which). These receptors were obtained from a woman in her forties or fifties who had recovered from COVID-19.

The chain carries TRBV5-1 and TRBJ2-1, with TRBD2 matching over 9 bases. Germline loops: CDR1 SGHRS, CDR2 YFSETQ. The CDR3 loop spans 15 amino acids. The V gene end was trimmed by 0 bases and the J gene end by 6 bases; junction bases not matched to a gene: 4. The CDR3 DNA is TGCGCCAGCAGCTTGGGGCTAGCGGGGTTCAATGAGCAGTTCTTC. This encodes CASSLGLAGFNEQFF.

The genes are TRBV6-5 and TRBJ2-2; D perhaps matches TRBD1 (6 bases). The CDR3 has 15 amino acids. Per germline, CDR1 MNHEY and CDR2 SVGAGI. The V end was cut by 2 bases, the J end by 6 bases, with 13 bases between. Written as DNA, the CDR3 is TGTGCCAGCAGTTACAGGGGGTTCTTTGCCGGGGAGCTGTTTTTT. Translation: CASSYRGFFAGELFF.

The gene calls are TRBV19 and TRBJ2-1; 8 nucleotides line up with TRBD1. CDR1 and CDR2 (germline): LNHDA, SQIVND (reference sequence). There are 15 residues in the CDR3. Trimming removed 6 bases from V and 4 bases from J; junction bases left unmatched: 8. The CDR3, as DNA: TGTGCCAGTAGCCTCGGGACAGGAGAATACAATGAGCAGTTCTTC. Its translation: CASSLGTGEYNEQFF. Together with reference TRBV19 and TRBJ2-1, the CDR3 gives the full variable domain: DGGITQSPKYLFRKEGQNVTLSCEQNLNHDAMYWYRQDPGQGLRLIYYSQIVNDFQKGDIAEGYSVSREKKESFPLTVTSAQKNPTAFYLCASSLGTGEYNEQFFGPGTRLTVL.

The chain recombines TRBV28 with TRBJ1-5; D remains unclear. Germline V gene sequence: CDR1 MDHEN, CDR2 SYDVKM. The CDR3 is 16 amino acids. V lost 3 bases to trimming and J lost 3 bases, with 15 bases between them. CDR3 region: CASSFGLGMANQPQHF. DNA for the CDR3: TGTGCCAGCAGTTTTGGACTCGGGATGGCCAATCAGCCCCAGCATTTT.

CDR3 DNA: TGTGCCAGCAGAATAACGGACGGACTTAATTCACCCCTCCACTTT. Amino acids: CASRITDGLNSPLHF. The genes are TRBV7-8 and TRBJ1-6; no definite D call. The germline V and J ends were trimmed by 6 bases and 6 bases, with 15 bases remaining between them. This CDR3 contains 15 residues. The germline gives CDR1 SGHVS, CDR2 FQNEAQ.

This sequence joins TRBV30 and TRBJ1-2; D perhaps matches TRBD1 (5 bases). This CDR3 region has 17 residues. The V and J ends lost 4 bases and 7 bases respectively, with 28 bases between them. Germline V gene data show CDR1 as GTSNPN and CDR2 as SVGIG (reference sequence). As DNA, the CDR3 is TGTGCCTGGATGATGCTCTCCGGGGGAGGCGTCGTCCGTGGCTACACCTTC. Encoded protein: CAWMMLSGGGVVRGYTF.

V gene TRBV7-9 combines with J gene TRBJ1-2; D remains unclear. Germline V lookup: CDR1 SEHNR, CDR2 FQNEAQ (reference sequence). V lost 2 bases and J 4 bases, leaving 11 bases between the germline ends. The CDR3 extends over 14 amino acids. The CDR3 sequence is CASSLLSGIYGYTF. CDR3 in DNA: TGTGCCAGCAGCTTACTTTCGGGGATCTATGGCTACACCTTC.

The chain uses TRBV14 and TRBJ2-1, with no clear D. Germline assignment: CDR1 SGHDN and CDR2 FVKESK. CDR3 length: 12 residues. The V and J ends lost 1 base and 15 bases respectively, with 13 bases between them. The CDR3 protein is CASSQGNRILFF. The DNA of the CDR3 is TGTGCCAGCAGCCAAGGAAACAGAATCCTGTTCTTC.

CDR3 nucleotides: TGTGCCAGTAGTATGGCAGGGGAGGGCACTGAAGCTTTCTTT. As protein: CASSMAGEGTEAFF. The rearrangement links TRBV19 to TRBJ1-1; D possibly corresponds to TRBD1 (6 bases). Germline V gene lookup returns CDR1 LNHDA and CDR2 SQIVND (reference sequence). CDR3 size: 14 residues. V lost 3 bases to trimming and J lost 4 bases, with 12 bases between them.

This clone was counted only a few times. The chain uses TRBV6-5 and TRBJ1-1; D remains ambiguous. The CDR3 has 13 residues. V lost 5 bases, J lost 6 bases, and 13 bases lay in between. The V gene's germline CDR1 is MNHEY and CDR2 SVGAGI. The CDR3 reads CASSPSGFAEAFF. For the CDR3, the DNA is TGTGCCAGCAGTCCCTCGGGGTTCGCTGAAGCTTTCTTT.

V gene TRBV6-2 or TRBV6-3 combines with J gene TRBJ2-5; 11 bases line up with TRBD2. Germline V gene lookup returns CDR1 MNHEY and CDR2 SVGEGT. V shed 4 bases and J 4 bases; nucleotides not matched to a gene: 8. CDR3 length: 16 amino acids. Written as DNA, the CDR3 is TGTGCCAGCAGTTCCTGGACTAGCGGGTTTAGAGAGACCCAGTACTTC. Translated, it gives CASSSWTSGFRETQYF.

This clone has only one observation. The chain has TRBV6-4 and TRBJ2-7, with 11 bases lining up with TRBD1. J was trimmed by 4 bases and V by 6 bases; bases with no gene match: 2. The CDR3 length is 13 residues. Germline V gene data show CDR1 as MRHNA and CDR2 as SNTAGT. CDR3 amino acids: CASSRDRGYEQYF. In DNA, the CDR3 is TGTGCCAGCAGCCGGGACAGGGGGTACGAGCAGTACTTC.

The chain joins TRBV30 to TRBJ2-7; TRBD1 agrees at 8 bases. The germline gives CDR1 GTSNPN, CDR2 SVGIG (reference sequence). Trimming removed 3 bases from V and 3 bases from J; junction bases left unmatched: 7. The CDR3 loop spans 14 amino acids. In DNA form, the CDR3 reads TGTGCCTGGAGAGCCGGGACAGGAGACTACGAGCAGTACTTC. Translated, it gives CAWRAGTGDYEQYF.

The gene calls are TRBV30 and TRBJ2-3; unclear D gene. V was cut by 3 bases and J by 7 bases, with 8 bases left in between. From germline, CDR1 is GTSNPN and CDR2 SVGIG (reference sequence). This CDR3 region has 11 residues. For the CDR3, the DNA is TGTGCCTGGAGCGCGTTGTATACGCAGTATTTT. It translates to CAWSALYTQYF.